One sample yielded the 12 T cell receptor beta chains listed below, sequenced in a study of early T cells in non-severe SARS-CoV-2 infection. Using its own MiXCR run on the 5' RACE reads, TCRdb lists one record per CDR3 protein. The data show tens of thousands of distinct CDR3 sequences, 12% seen once. The material sequenced was whole blood. These receptors were obtained from an adult who was a healthcare worker with PCR-confirmed SARS-CoV-2 infection or an uninfected control (not recorded which).

The chain couples TRBV29-1 to TRBJ2-2; TRBD2 might be the D (6 bases). V lost 1 base, J lost 6 bases, and 15 bases lay in between. Germline values: CDR1 SQVTM, CDR2 ANQGSEA. The CDR3 consists of 15 residues. The CDR3 DNA reads as TGCAGCGTTGAAGGGGGTAGGGAGGTTCCCGGGGAGCTGTTTTTT. The encoded protein is CSVEGGREVPGELFF.

This clonotype occurred a few times. This chain uses TRBV7-2 with TRBJ2-3, with 9 bases identical to TRBD1. There are 16 residues in the CDR3. The V gene's germline CDR1 is SGHTA and CDR2 FQGNSA. Unmatched junction bases numbered 8, after V lost 4 bases and J lost 3 bases. As DNA, the CDR3 is TGTGCCAGCAGCTCCGGGACAGGGATCAGGACAGATACGCAGTATTTT. Amino acid sequence: CASSSGTGIRTDTQYF.

This clonotype has more than one count but fewer than ten. The J gene is TRBJ1-2, the V gene TRBV2; 9 positions match TRBD1. Looked up from germline, CDR1 is SNHLY and CDR2 is FYNNEI. V gave up 4 bases and J gave up 5 bases; unmatched junction bases: 8. The length of the CDR3 is 15 residues. The CDR3 loop reads CASSANLGQGYGYTF. The CDR3 nucleotides are TGTGCCAGCAGTGCAAACCTGGGACAGGGATATGGCTACACCTTC.

This clonotype was seen ten or more times. The rearrangement uses TRBV20-1 and TRBJ2-2, with 8 nucleotides matching TRBD1. The germline V gene encodes CDR1 DFQATT and CDR2 SNEGSKA (reference sequence). The CDR3 loop spans 16 amino acids. Losses at the gene ends were 1 base for V and 3 bases for J; bases not matched to a gene: 7. CDR3 in amino acids: CSARASQGADTGELFF. CDR3 sequence (DNA): TGCAGTGCTAGAGCCTCTCAGGGGGCGGACACCGGGGAGCTGTTTTTT.

There are many counts of this clonotype. The chain employs TRBV28 and TRBJ2-7; 11 nucleotides align to TRBD1. Germline V CDR1 and CDR2: MDHEN, SYDVKM. The trim removed 6 bases at V and 5 bases at J, leaving 3 bases unmatched. The CDR3 has 13 amino acids. The CDR3 region has the DNA TGTGCCAGCAGCCCGGGACAGGGGGACGAGCAGTACTTC. Translation gives CASSPGQGDEQYF.

This clonotype was detected a few times. The chain recombines TRBV5-6 with TRBJ2-7, with D unclear. CDR1 is SGHDT, CDR2 YYEEEE, per germline. The CDR3 has 13 residues. V lost 0 bases and J 3 bases, leaving 7 bases between the germline ends. CDR3 loop: CASSLGRYYEQYF. In DNA form, the CDR3 reads TGTGCCAGCAGCTTGGGACGTTACTACGAGCAGTACTTC.

The J gene is TRBJ2-3, the V gene TRBV28; the D is unclear. Trimming removed 6 bases from V and 2 bases from J, with 6 bases in between. The CDR3 length is 12 residues. Germline V CDR1 and CDR2: MDHEN, SYDVKM. The CDR3 here is CASSINTDTQYF. Written as DNA, the CDR3 is TGTGCCAGCAGCATTAACACAGATACGCAGTATTTT.

This clonotype was found a few times. The J gene is TRBJ1-2, the V gene TRBV7-2; possible D gene TRBD1, 5 bases. The CDR3 is 15 amino acids. Trimming removed 3 bases at V and 4 bases at J, with 15 bases between. Looked up from germline, CDR1 is SGHTA and CDR2 is FQGNSA. The CDR3 here is CASSFYRLGSYGYTF. CDR3 coding DNA: TGTGCCAGCAGCTTCTACAGGCTGGGGAGCTATGGCTACACCTTC.

There are a few counts of this clonotype. The chain has TRBV28 and TRBJ1-6; 9 positions match TRBD1. The germline CDR1 and CDR2 sequences are MDHEN and SYDVKM. The CDR3 has 14 residues. Trimming cost V 4 bases and J 10 bases; bases outside gene matches: 5. The CDR3 region is CASSSPGQGSPLHF. CDR3 nucleotides: TGTGCCAGCAGTTCCCCGGGACAGGGATCACCCCTCCACTTT. Full variable domain (rest looked up from reference TRBV28 and TRBJ1-6): DVKVTQSSRYLVKRTGEKVFLECVQDMDHENMFWYRQDPGLGLRLIYFSYDVKMKEKGDIPEGYSVSREKKERFSLILESASTNQTSMYLCASSSPGQGSPLHFGNGTRLTVT.

The rearrangement uses TRBV20-1 and TRBJ2-1; no clear D gene. Germline CDR1 reads DFQATT; CDR2 reads SNEGSKA (reference sequence). The CDR3 length is 14 residues. V shed 0 bases and J shed 4 bases, with 10 bases lying between them. CDR3 region: CSAREQFRYNEQFF. The CDR3 nucleotides read TGCAGTGCTAGAGAACAGTTTAGATACAATGAGCAGTTCTTC.

The rearrangement uses TRBV5-1 and TRBJ2-2; D is undetermined. The CDR3 totals 14 residues. Per the germline V gene, CDR1 is SGHRS and CDR2 is YFSETQ. V dropped 3 bases and J dropped 7 bases, with 13 bases sitting between them. This CDR3 is CASSSSPGGGELFF. The CDR3 nucleotides read TGCGCCAGCAGCTCCAGCCCGGGCGGCGGGGAGCTGTTTTTT.

This clonotype occurred a few times. The V gene is TRBV12-3 or TRBV12-4, the J gene TRBJ2-2; 7 bases are a match to TRBD1. This CDR3 is 15 amino acids long. V lost 3 bases, J lost 6 bases, and 7 bases stayed unmatched. The CDR3 nucleotides are TGTGCCAGCAGTTTCGGGCAGGGGGTCGCCGGGGAGCTGTTTTTT. Its protein is CASSFGQGVAGELFF.